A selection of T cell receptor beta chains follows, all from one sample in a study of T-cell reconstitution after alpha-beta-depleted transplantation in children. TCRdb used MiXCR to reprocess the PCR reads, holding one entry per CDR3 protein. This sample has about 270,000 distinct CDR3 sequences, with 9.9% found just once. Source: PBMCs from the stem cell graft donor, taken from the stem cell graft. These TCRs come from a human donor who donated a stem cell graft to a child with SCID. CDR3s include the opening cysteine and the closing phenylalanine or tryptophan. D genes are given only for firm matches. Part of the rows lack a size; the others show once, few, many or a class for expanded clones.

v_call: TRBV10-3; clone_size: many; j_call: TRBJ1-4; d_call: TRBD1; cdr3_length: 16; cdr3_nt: TGTGCCATCCTTGCTTTACGGACAGGGAACGGTGAAAAACTGTTTTTT; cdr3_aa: CAILALRTGNGEKLFF
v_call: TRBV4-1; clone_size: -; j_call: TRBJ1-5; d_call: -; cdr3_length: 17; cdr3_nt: TGCGCCAGCAGCCCTGCCGGGGCAGGGTATAGCAATCAGCCCCAGCATTTT; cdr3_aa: CASSPAGAGYSNQPQHF
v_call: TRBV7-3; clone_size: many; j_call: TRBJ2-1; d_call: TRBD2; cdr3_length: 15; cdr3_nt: TGTGCCAGCAGCCTGACTAGCGGGGGGGTCAATGAGCAGTTCTTC; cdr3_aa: CASSLTSGGVNEQFF
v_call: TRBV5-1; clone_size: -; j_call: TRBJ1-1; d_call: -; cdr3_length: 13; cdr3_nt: TGCGCCAGCAGCATACAGGGTAACACTGAAGCTTTCTTT; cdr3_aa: CASSIQGNTEAFF
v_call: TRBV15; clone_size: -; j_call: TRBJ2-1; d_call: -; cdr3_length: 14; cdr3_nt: TGTGCCACCAGCGAGGGGGGCTCCTACAATGAGCAGTTCTTC; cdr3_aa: CATSEGGSYNEQFF
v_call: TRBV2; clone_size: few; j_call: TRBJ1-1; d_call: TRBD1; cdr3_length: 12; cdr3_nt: TGTGCCAGCAGTGAAGAGACAGGGGAAGCTTTCTTT; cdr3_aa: CASSEETGEAFF
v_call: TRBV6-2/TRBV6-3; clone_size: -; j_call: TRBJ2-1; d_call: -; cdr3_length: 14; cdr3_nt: TGTGCCAGCACCAACCGGGACAACTACAATGAGCAGTTCTTC; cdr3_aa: CASTNRDNYNEQFF
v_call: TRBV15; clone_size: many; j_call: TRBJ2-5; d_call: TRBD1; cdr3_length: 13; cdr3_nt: TGTGCCACTCGGGGACAGGTCCAAGAGACCCAGTACTTC; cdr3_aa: CATRGQVQETQYF
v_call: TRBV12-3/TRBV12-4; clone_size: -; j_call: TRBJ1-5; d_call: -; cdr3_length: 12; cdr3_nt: TGTGCCAGCAGTCCGGTTAATCAGCCCCAGCATTTT; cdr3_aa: CASSPVNQPQHF
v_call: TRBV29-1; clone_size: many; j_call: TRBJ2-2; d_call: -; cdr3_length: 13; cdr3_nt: TGCAGCGCTGGGGGGGCCTACACCGGGGAGCTGTTTTTT; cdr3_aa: CSAGGAYTGELFF
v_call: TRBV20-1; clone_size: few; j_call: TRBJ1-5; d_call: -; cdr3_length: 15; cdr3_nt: TGCAGTGCTAGCGGGCCTGAACAGGGAGATCAGCCCCAGCATTTT; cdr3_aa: CSASGPEQGDQPQHF
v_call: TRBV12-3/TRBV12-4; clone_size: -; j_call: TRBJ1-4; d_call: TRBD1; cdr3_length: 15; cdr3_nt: TGTGCCAGCAGTCTCGAAGGACAGGGAATTGGAAAACTGTTTTTT; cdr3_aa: CASSLEGQGIGKLFF
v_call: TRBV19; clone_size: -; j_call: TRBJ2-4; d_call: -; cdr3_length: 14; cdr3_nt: TGTGCCACCTCATATGGGGATGCCAAAAACATTCAGTACTTC; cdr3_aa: CATSYGDAKNIQYF
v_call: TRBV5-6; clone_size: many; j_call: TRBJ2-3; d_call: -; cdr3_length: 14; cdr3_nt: TGTGCCAGCAGCCTCCGAGGGGGGATAGATACGCAGTATTTT; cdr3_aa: CASSLRGGIDTQYF
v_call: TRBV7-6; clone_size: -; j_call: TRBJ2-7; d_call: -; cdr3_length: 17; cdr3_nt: TGTGCCAGCAGCTCGCCCCGAGGGGCAGGGCCTTCCTACGAGCAGTACTTC; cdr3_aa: CASSSPRGAGPSYEQYF
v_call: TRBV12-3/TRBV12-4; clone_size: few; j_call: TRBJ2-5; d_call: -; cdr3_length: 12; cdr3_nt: TGTGCCAGCAGTTTAGATGAAGAGACCCAGTACTTC; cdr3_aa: CASSLDEETQYF
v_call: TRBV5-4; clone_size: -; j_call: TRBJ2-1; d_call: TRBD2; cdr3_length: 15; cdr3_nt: TGTGCCAGCAGCTTAAGCGGCGGGGGGGCCGATGAGCAGTTCTTC; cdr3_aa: CASSLSGGGADEQFF
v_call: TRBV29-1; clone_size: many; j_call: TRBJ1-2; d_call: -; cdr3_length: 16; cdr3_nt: TGCAGCGTTGTTAAGGAGGTTGGGCGATCACCCTATGGCTACACCTTC; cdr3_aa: CSVVKEVGRSPYGYTF
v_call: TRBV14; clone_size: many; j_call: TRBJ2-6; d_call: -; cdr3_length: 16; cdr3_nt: TGTGCCAGCAGTCCCATCGTTGGCTCTGCGGCCAACGTCCTGACTTTC; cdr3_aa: CASSPIVGSAANVLTF
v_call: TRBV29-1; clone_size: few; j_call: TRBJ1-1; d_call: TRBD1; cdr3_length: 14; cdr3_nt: TGCAGCGTTGAACGACAGGGGGAAGTCACTGAAGCTTTCTTT; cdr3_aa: CSVERQGEVTEAFF
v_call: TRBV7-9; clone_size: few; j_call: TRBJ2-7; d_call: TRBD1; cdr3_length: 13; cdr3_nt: TGTGCCAGCAGGAATACAGGGGTCTACGAGCAGTACTTC; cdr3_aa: CASRNTGVYEQYF
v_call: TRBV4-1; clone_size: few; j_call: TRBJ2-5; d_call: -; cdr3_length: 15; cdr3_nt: TGCGCCAGCAGCCAAACCGGGGGCAGAGAAGAGACCCAGTACTTC; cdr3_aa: CASSQTGGREETQYF
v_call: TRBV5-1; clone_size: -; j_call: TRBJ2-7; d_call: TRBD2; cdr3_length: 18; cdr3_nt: TGCGCCAGCAGCTTAGTCGTGCGGGGGGGATATTTCACCTACGAGCAGTACTTC; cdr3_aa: CASSLVVRGGYFTYEQYF
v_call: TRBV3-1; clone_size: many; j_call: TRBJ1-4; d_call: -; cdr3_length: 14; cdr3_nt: TGTGCCAGCAGCCAAGATCTGGGGGATGAAAAACTGTTTTTT; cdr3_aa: CASSQDLGDEKLFF
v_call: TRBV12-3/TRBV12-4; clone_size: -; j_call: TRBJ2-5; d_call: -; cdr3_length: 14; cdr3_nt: TGTGCCAGCAGTATTGGGGGCTACCAAGAGACCCAGTACTTC; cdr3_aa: CASSIGGYQETQYF
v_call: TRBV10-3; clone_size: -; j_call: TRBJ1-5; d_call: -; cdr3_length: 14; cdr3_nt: TGTGCCTCCTGGGTCGGGGGCTTGGGTCAGCCCCAGCATTTT; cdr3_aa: CASWVGGLGQPQHF
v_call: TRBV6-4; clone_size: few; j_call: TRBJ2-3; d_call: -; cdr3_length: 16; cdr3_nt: TGTGCCAGCAGTTCCCCGTGGGGGAAGAAGGCAGATACGCAGTATTTT; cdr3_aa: CASSSPWGKKADTQYF
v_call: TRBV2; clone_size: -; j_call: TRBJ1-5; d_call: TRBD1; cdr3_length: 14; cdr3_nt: TGTGCCAGCGCTACAGGGGGCCCCAATCAGCCCCAGCATTTT; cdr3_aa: CASATGGPNQPQHF
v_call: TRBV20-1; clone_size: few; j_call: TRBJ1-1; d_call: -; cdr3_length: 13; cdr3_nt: TGCAGTGCTAGAGCCCAGACGAACACTGAAGCTTTCTTT; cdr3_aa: CSARAQTNTEAFF
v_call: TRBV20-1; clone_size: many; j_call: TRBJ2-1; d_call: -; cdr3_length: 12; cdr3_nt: TGCAGTGCTATAGTGGGCTACAATGAGCAGTTCTTC; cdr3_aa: CSAIVGYNEQFF
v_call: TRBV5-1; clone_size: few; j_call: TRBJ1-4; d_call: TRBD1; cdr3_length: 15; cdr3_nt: TGCGCCAGCAGCTCGGGACAGGGGTTGATTGAAAAACTGTTTTTT; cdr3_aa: CASSSGQGLIEKLFF
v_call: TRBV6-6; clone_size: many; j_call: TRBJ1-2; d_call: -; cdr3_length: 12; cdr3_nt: TGTGCCAGCAGTCCCAAGGTGTATGGCTACACCTTC; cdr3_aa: CASSPKVYGYTF
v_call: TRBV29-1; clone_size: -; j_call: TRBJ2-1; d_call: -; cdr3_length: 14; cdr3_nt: TGCAGCGCAAAGGACGCCAGCTCCTACAATGAGCAGTTCTTC; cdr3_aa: CSAKDASSYNEQFF
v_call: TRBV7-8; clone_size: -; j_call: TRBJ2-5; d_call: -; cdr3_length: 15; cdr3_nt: TGTGCCAGCAGCTTAGCGCTTGGGGTCCAAGAGACCCAGTACTTC; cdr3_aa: CASSLALGVQETQYF
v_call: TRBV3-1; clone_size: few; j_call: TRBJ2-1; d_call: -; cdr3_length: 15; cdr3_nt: TGTGCCAGCAGCAAGCCTGGGGGCGAGGACAATGAGCAGTTCTTC; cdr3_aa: CASSKPGGEDNEQFF
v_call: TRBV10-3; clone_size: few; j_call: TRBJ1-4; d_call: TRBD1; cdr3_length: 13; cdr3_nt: TGTGCCTCACAGGGGTTCACTAATGAAAAACTGTTTTTT; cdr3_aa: CASQGFTNEKLFF
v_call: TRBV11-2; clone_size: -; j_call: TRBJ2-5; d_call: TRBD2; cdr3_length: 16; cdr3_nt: TGTGCCAGCAGCTGGACTAGCGGGGGCCGAAAAGAGACCCAGTACTTC; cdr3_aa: CASSWTSGGRKETQYF
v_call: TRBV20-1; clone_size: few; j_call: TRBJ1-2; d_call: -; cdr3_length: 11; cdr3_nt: TGCAGTGGTCATATCGGGGATACAAGGACCTTC; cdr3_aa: CSGHIGDTRTF
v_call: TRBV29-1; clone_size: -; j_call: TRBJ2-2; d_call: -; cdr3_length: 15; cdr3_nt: TGCAGCGTTGAAGATCGAAGGGGGGTCACCGGGGAGCTGTTTTTT; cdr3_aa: CSVEDRRGVTGELFF
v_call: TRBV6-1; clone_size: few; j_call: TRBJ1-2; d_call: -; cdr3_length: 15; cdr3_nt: TGTGCCAGCAGTGAAGCGCAGGGATCGGGCTATGGCTACACCTTC; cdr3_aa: CASSEAQGSGYGYTF
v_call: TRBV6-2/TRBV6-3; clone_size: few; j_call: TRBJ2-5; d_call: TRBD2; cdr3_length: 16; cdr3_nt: TGTGCCAGCAGTACCTCGGGACTAGCCTTCCAAGAGACCCAGTACTTC; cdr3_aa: CASSTSGLAFQETQYF
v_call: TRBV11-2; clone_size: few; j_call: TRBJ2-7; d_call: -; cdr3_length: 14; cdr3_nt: TGTGCCAGCAGCTTATGGGACAATGACTACGAGCAGTACTTC; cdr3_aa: CASSLWDNDYEQYF
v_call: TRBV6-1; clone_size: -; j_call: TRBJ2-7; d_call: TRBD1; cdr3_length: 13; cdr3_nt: TGTGCCACCCGGGACAGGTCAACCCCCGAGCAGTACTTC; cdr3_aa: CATRDRSTPEQYF
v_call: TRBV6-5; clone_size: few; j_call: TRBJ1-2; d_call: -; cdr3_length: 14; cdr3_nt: TGTGCCAGCAGCCCCTCGAGTGGTAACTATGGCTACACCTTC; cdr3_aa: CASSPSSGNYGYTF
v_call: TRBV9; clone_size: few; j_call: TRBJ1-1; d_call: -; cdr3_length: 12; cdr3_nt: TGTGCCAGCAGCGGGAGACACCTTGAAGCTTTCTTT; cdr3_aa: CASSGRHLEAFF
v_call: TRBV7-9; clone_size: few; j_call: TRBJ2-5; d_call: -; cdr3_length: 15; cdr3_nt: TGTGCCAGCAGCTTTACACCGGGACCCCAAGGGTCCCAGTACTTC; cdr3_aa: CASSFTPGPQGSQYF
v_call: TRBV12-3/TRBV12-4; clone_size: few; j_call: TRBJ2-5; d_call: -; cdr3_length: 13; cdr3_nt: TGTGCCAGCAGCTTGTCTACAGGGGAGACCCAGTACTTC; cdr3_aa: CASSLSTGETQYF
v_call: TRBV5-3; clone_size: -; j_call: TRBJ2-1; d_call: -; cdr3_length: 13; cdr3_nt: TGTGCCAGCAGCGCCGGGACTTTCAGTGAGCAGTTCTTC; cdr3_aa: CASSAGTFSEQFF
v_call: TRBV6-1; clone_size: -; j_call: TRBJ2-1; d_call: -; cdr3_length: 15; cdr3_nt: TGTGCCAGCAGTGAATTTGTTATCTCCGACAATGAGCAGTTCTTC; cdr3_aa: CASSEFVISDNEQFF
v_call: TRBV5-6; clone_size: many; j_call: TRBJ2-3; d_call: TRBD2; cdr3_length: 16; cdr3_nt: TGTGCCAGCAGCTTGGAACTAGCGGGGGCCACAGATACGCAGTATTTT; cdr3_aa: CASSLELAGATDTQYF
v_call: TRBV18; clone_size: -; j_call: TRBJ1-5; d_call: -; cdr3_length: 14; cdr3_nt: TGTGCCAGCTCACAGACCGACAGTAATCAGCCCCAGCATTTT; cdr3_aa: CASSQTDSNQPQHF
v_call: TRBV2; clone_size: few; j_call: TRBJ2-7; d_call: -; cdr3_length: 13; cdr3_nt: TGTGCCAGCAGTGAGCTGGGAGGAGGCGAGCAGTACTTC; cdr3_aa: CASSELGGGEQYF
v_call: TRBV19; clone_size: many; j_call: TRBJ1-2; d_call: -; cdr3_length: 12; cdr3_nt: TGTGCCAGTAGTGGCTGGGACATCGGCTACACCTTC; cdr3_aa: CASSGWDIGYTF
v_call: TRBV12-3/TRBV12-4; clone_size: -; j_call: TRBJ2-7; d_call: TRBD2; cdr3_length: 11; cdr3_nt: TGTGCCAGCAGTCAGGGACTAGCGGGAGACTTC; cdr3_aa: CASSQGLAGDF
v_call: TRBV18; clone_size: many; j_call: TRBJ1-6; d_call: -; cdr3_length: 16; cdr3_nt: TGTGCCAGCTCACTAGACTACGGCAGGCTGAATTCACCCCTCCACTTT; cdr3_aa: CASSLDYGRLNSPLHF
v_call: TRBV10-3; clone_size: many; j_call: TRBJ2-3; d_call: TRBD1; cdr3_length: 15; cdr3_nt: TGTGCCATCAGCCCCGGGACAGGTAACGCAGATACGCAGTATTTT; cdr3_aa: CAISPGTGNADTQYF
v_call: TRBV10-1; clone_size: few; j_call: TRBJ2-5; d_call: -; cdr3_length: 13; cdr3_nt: TGCGCCAGCAGTGAGTCGGGTATAGAGACCCAGTACTTC; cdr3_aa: CASSESGIETQYF
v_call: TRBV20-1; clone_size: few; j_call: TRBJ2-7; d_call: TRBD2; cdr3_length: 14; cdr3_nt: TGCAGTGCTAGGGAACTAGCGGGGGGGCCCGAGCAGTACTTC; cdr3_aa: CSARELAGGPEQYF
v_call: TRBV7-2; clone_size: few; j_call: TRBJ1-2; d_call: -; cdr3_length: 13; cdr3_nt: TGTGCCAGCAGCTTGCCGGAGTACTATGGCTACACCTTC; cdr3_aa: CASSLPEYYGYTF
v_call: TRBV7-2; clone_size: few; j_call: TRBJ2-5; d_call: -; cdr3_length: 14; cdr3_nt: TGTGCCAGCAGCTTACCACGGGGGCAAGAGACCCAGTACTTC; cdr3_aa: CASSLPRGQETQYF